A single T cell receptor beta chain is shown here with its context. Its antigen is still unknown. The table came from immunoSEQ multiplex PCR; TCRdb's copy has only in-frame clones and leaves some out. The data hold more than 10,000 clones, with 85% to 90% observed a single time. Trimming cost V 6 bases and J 6 bases, with 6 bases left between them. CDR1 is DFQATT, CDR2 SNEGSKA, per germline (reference sequence). This CDR3 spans 11 amino acids. Regarding time point: cycle 4 day 1 (C4D1), after 5 to 7 weeks of nivolumab. Relapses following autologous stem cell transplantation were seen in all patients, with brentuximab vedotin exposure varying. Magnetic negative selection served to purify CD4+ T cells out of PBMCs that had been thawed. These data belong to a study of PD-1 blockade in classical Hodgkin lymphoma. Study-level points and caveats: Individuals initiating nivolumab under 1 year after ASCT were excluded. As was reported, newly diagnosed patients showed lower baseline TCR diversity than healthy donors did. There was a significant rise in CD4+ TCR diversity by C4D1, with no such rise for CD8+.

This chain joins TRBV20-1 and TRBJ1-6; D gene ambiguous. This TCR came from a human donor with classical Hodgkin lymphoma. The input for sequencing was CD4+ T cells from blood, taken before the fourth cycle of nivolumab. The CDR3 DNA is TGCAGTGCCGGGCTTAATTCACCCCTCCACTTT. Protein product: CSAGLNSPLHF.